These 30 T cell receptor beta chains share one sample of origin, sequenced in a study of T-cell memory formation after mild COVID-19. TCRdb independently ran MiXCR on the 5' RACE reads; one entry per CDR3 protein. The repertoire has about 140,000 distinct CDR3 sequences, about 6% of them found once; the top ten carry more than 2%. The sequenced sample was PBMCs or a T cell subset sorted from them (not recorded which). These receptors came from an adult woman who had mild COVID-19 (a few samples of this study predate the infection). Cell type and time point are not known.

The sample holds a few counts of this clonotype. This rearrangement joins TRBV24-1 to TRBJ2-5, with 7 bases aligning to TRBD2. From germline, CDR1 is KGHDR and CDR2 SFDVKD. V gave up 5 bases and J gave up 2 bases; unmatched junction bases: 10. This CDR3 comprises 16 residues. CDR3: CATSGARAGRQETQYF. The CDR3, as DNA: TGTGCCACCAGTGGGGCGCGAGCGGGGCGGCAAGAGACCCAGTACTTC.

The rearrangement uses TRBV18 and TRBJ1-2; TRBD1 agrees at 7 bases. CDR3 size: 18 residues. V was pared by 3 bases and J by 3 bases, with 16 bases of the junction left unmatched. CDR1 KGHSH and CDR2 LQKENI come from the germline V gene. CDR3 region: CASSPRQGEGPSDYGYTF. The CDR3 coding sequence is TGTGCCAGCTCACCGCGACAGGGAGAAGGCCCTTCGGACTATGGCTACACCTTC.

This clonotype has just a few counts. DNA of the CDR3: TGTGCCTGGAAGGGACAGGGGAATCAGCCCCAGCATTTT. Protein product: CAWKGQGNQPQHF. The rearrangement links TRBV30 to TRBJ1-5; 10 nucleotides match TRBD1. Trimming removed 4 bases from V and 4 bases from J; junction bases left unmatched: 1. Germline V CDR1 and CDR2: GTSNPN, SVGIG (reference sequence). The CDR3 totals 13 residues.

A few counts support this clonotype. The chain recombines TRBV5-1 with TRBJ2-3, with unresolved D. The CDR3 sequence is 15 residues long. Deletions cut 0 bases from V and 2 bases from J, with 10 bases between. Germline loops: CDR1 SGHRS, CDR2 YFSETQ. In DNA, the CDR3 is TGCGCCAGCAGCTTGGTTTCTACCTACACAGATACGCAGTATTTT. It codes for CASSLVSTYTDTQYF.

The chain carries TRBV2 and TRBJ1-1, with unresolved D. The germline V and J ends were trimmed by 2 bases and 1 base, with 8 bases remaining between them. Germline-derived CDR1 and CDR2 are SNHLY and FYNNEI. There are 14 residues in the CDR3. CDR3 nucleotides: TGTGCCAGCAGTGAATACGATCCGAACACTGAAGCTTTCTTT. Translating it yields CASSEYDPNTEAFF.

This clonotype showed up just a few times. This chain links TRBV12-3 or TRBV12-4 with TRBJ1-1; TRBD1 aligns across 9 bases. The trim removed 1 base at V and 3 bases at J, leaving 9 bases unmatched. There are 17 residues in the CDR3. The CDR3 loop reads CASSLGGTGGAYTEAFF. In DNA form, the CDR3 reads TGTGCCAGCAGTTTAGGGGGAACAGGGGGCGCTTACACTGAAGCTTTCTTT.

This clonotype was detected only a few times. The rearrangement links TRBV2 to TRBJ1-6; D gene unclear. Germline CDR1 and CDR2: SNHLY and FYNNEI. The CDR3 is 13 residues long. V lost 4 bases and J 7 bases, leaving 8 bases between the germline ends. This CDR3 reads CASSVQRNSPLHF. Written as DNA, the CDR3 is TGTGCCAGCAGTGTGCAGAGAAATTCACCCCTCCACTTT.

The J gene is TRBJ2-3, the V gene TRBV6-5; 10 bases are shared with TRBD2. The CDR3 is made up of 15 amino acids. V lost 4 bases, J lost 5 bases, and 6 bases stayed unmatched. Looked up from germline, CDR1 is MNHEY and CDR2 is SVGAGI. CDR3 bases: TGTGCCAGCAGTTTACAGCTAGCGGGAGTAGATACGCAGTATTTT. Translating it yields CASSLQLAGVDTQYF.

The chain employs TRBV7-2 and TRBJ2-1, with TRBD2 matching 8 bases. The CDR3 sequence is 16 residues long. The germline V gene has CDR1 SGHTA and CDR2 FQGNSA. V shed 1 base and J 5 bases; nucleotides not matched to a gene: 7. The CDR3 region has the DNA TGTGCCAGCAGCTTAGAAGGGACTAGGGCGGACAATGAGCAGTTCTTC. Translating gives CASSLEGTRADNEQFF.

This clonotype was detected only a few times. The V gene is TRBV3-1, the J gene TRBJ2-1; no definite D call. The V gene's germline CDR1 is LGHDT and CDR2 YNNKEL (reference sequence). The CDR3 length is 13 residues. V was pared by 2 bases and J by 9 bases, with 11 bases between. CDR3 nucleotide sequence: TGTGCCAGCAGCCAATACCCCCCCCCTGAGCAGTTCTTC. Protein: CASSQYPPPEQFF.

The V call is TRBV27, the J call TRBJ2-1; 7 nucleotides match TRBD1. Germline trimming cut 4 bases from V and 0 bases from J; bases unmatched to any gene: 3. The CDR3 is 15 residues long. CDR1 and CDR2 (germline): MNHEY, SMNVEV (reference sequence). The CDR3 DNA reads TGTGCCAGCAGTTCCGGGACAGCCTCCTACAATGAGCAGTTCTTC. This codes for CASSSGTASYNEQFF.

This clonotype was recorded at least ten times. This chain joins TRBV12-3 or TRBV12-4 and TRBJ2-3, with D unresolved. The CDR3 consists of 15 residues. Trimming took 3 bases from V and 7 from J, leaving 17 bases between them. CDR3 sequence: CASSFGSSRRNTQYF. The CDR3 DNA is TGTGCCAGCAGTTTTGGCAGTTCGCGTAGAAATACGCAGTATTTT.

The sample holds a few counts of this clonotype. This rearrangement joins TRBV19 to TRBJ1-1, with 7 nucleotides matching TRBD1. Germline trimming cut 6 bases from V and 4 bases from J; bases unmatched to any gene: 14. The CDR3 runs to 16 residues. Looked up from germline, CDR1 is LNHDA and CDR2 is SQIVND (reference sequence). The CDR3 DNA is TGTGCCAGTAGCGGGTGGGGAAACAGGGGAGGCACTGAAGCTTTCTTT. This codes for CASSGWGNRGGTEAFF.

This clonotype was counted only a few times. The chain links TRBV6-2 or TRBV6-3 to TRBJ1-6, with unresolved D. CDR1 and CDR2 (germline): MNHEY, SVGEGT. Trimming stripped 0 bases from V and 6 bases from J, with 12 bases between. The CDR3 runs to 16 residues. The CDR3 nucleotides are TGTGCCAGCAGTTACTCAACGGCTGCAATTAATTCACCCCTCCACTTT. This encodes CASSYSTAAINSPLHF.

This clonotype was seen ten or more times. The rearrangement joins TRBV9 to TRBJ2-5; no clear D. V was trimmed by 0 bases and J by 0 bases, leaving 9 bases between them. Germline loops: CDR1 SGDLS, CDR2 YYNGEE. The CDR3 contains 15 residues. The CDR3 DNA is TGTGCCAGCAGCGTAGGGACCATGTACCAAGAGACCCAGTACTTC. It is translated as CASSVGTMYQETQYF.

The rearrangement joins TRBV23-1 to TRBJ2-2; 10 positions agree with TRBD2. TRBV23-1 is labeled an ORF, and its function is uncertain. This CDR3 contains 19 residues. V lost 0 bases and J lost 1; bases outside the gene matches: 8. In nucleotides, the CDR3 is TGCGCCAGCAGTCAATCGGACTACTCTAGCGGGAGGAACACCGGGGAGCTGTTTTTT. Its protein is CASSQSDYSSGRNTGELFF.

This chain connects TRBV30 to TRBJ2-1; either TRBD1 or TRBD2 may fit D (5 bases each). V lost 2 bases, J lost 10 bases, and 18 bases lay in between. The CDR3 has 14 residues. Per germline, CDR1 GTSNPN and CDR2 SVGIG (reference sequence). The CDR3 DNA is TGTGCCTGGAGTAACCCCGGGACCTCGGGGGAGCAGTTCTTC. This translates into CAWSNPGTSGEQFF.

This clonotype was detected only a few times. This chain connects TRBV10-2 to TRBJ2-7; 9 bases are shared with TRBD1. Germline loops: CDR1 WSHSY, CDR2 SAAADI. V trimming: 2 bases; J trimming: 3 bases; junction bases outside the gene matches: 5. The CDR3 sequence is 15 residues long. The CDR3 DNA sequence: TGCGCCAGCAGTGAGATCGGGACAGGGATCTACGAGCAGTACTTC. It encodes CASSEIGTGIYEQYF.

This clonotype was recorded a few times. The V and J genes are TRBV12-3 or TRBV12-4 and TRBJ2-7; D is perhaps TRBD2 (7 bases). V gave up 4 bases and J gave up 2 bases, with 15 bases separating them. The CDR3 spans 15 residues. The CDR3 DNA reads TGTGCCAGCAGTTCGCCGCGGGGGCCCCCCTACGAGCAGTACTTC. Amino acid sequence: CASSSPRGPPYEQYF.

The table lists this clonotype with many counts. V gene TRBV4-1 combines with J gene TRBJ2-5, with D hard to call. The ends were cut back, 3 bases at V and 1 base at J, with 3 bases in the middle. There are 12 residues in the CDR3. Germline V lookup: CDR1 MGHRA, CDR2 YSYEKL. CDR3 loop: CASSHVQETQYF. The CDR3 coding sequence is TGCGCCAGCAGCCACGTCCAAGAGACCCAGTACTTC.

This clonotype was counted between two and nine times. V gene TRBV7-8 combines with J gene TRBJ2-1, with a tentative D call TRBD1 (6 bases). CDR1 and CDR2 (germline): SGHVS, FQNEAQ. This CDR3 region has 12 residues. The ends were cut back, 8 bases at V and 4 bases at J, with 9 bases in the middle. In DNA form, the CDR3 reads TGTGCCAGCCATGGACAGTACAATGAGCAGTTCTTC. Translating it yields CASHGQYNEQFF.

This clonotype was recorded a few times. The chain links TRBV5-6 to TRBJ2-1, with a tentative D call TRBD2 (5 bases). V lost 0 bases and J 2 bases, leaving 12 bases between the germline ends. CDR3 length equals 16 residues. The V gene's germline CDR1 is SGHDT and CDR2 YYEEEE. CDR3 sequence (DNA): TGTGCCAGCAGCTTGGCCTACGGGGAGACCTACAATGAGCAGTTCTTC. This translates into CASSLAYGETYNEQFF.

This clonotype was counted at least ten times. V usage is TRBV20-1 and J usage is TRBJ2-2; the D gene is possibly TRBD2 (5 bases). V was clipped by 0 bases and J by 5 bases, with 13 bases between them. CDR1 DFQATT and CDR2 SNEGSKA come from the germline V gene (reference sequence). This CDR3 is 15 amino acids long. The CDR3 DNA reads TGCAGTGCTAGAGATGGTGGCCGGGGAACCGGGGAGCTGTTTTTT. It is translated as CSARDGGRGTGELFF.

This chain links TRBV7-2 with TRBJ1-5, with D unclear. Trimming stripped 2 bases from V and 13 bases from J, with 9 bases between. The CDR3 is made up of 11 amino acids. Germline CDR1 reads SGHTA; CDR2 reads FQGNSA. This CDR3 reads CASSLSQIQHF. The CDR3 DNA is TGTGCCAGCAGCTTAAGCCAAATACAGCATTTT.

This clonotype was counted at least ten times. V usage is TRBV4-2 and J usage is TRBJ2-2, with D perhaps assigned TRBD1 or TRBD2 (5 bases each). The germline V and J ends were trimmed by 0 bases and 2 bases, with 10 bases remaining between them. The CDR3 runs to 16 residues. Per germline, CDR1 LGHNA and CDR2 YNFKEQ. CDR3 sequence: CASSQEPGPNTGELFF. As DNA, the CDR3 is TGTGCCAGCAGCCAAGAGCCGGGGCCTAACACCGGGGAGCTGTTTTTT.

The rearrangement joins TRBV18 to TRBJ1-4; D is unresolved. V lost 4 bases to trimming and J lost 8 bases, with 14 bases between them. Germline V gene data show CDR1 as KGHSH and CDR2 as LQKENI. The CDR3 length is 14 residues. The CDR3 DNA sequence: TGTGCCAGCTCACGAGGGCCCCAGCCGGAAAAACTGTTTTTT. Protein sequence: CASSRGPQPEKLFF.

This clonotype was detected ten times or more. The chain employs TRBV10-3 and TRBJ2-6; the D gene is possibly TRBD1 (6 bases). The CDR3 contains 18 residues. Trimming shortened V by 1 base and J by 0 bases, and 13 bases separated the two germline ends. Per the germline V gene, CDR1 is ENHRY and CDR2 is SYGVKD. In nucleotides, the CDR3 is TGTGCCATCAGTGAGTGGGCAGGGGTCCCCTCTGGGGCCAACGTCCTGACTTTC. Amino acids: CAISEWAGVPSGANVLTF.

This clonotype was found a few times. The J gene is TRBJ2-1, the V gene TRBV6-1; D not certain. The V gene's germline CDR1 is MNHNS and CDR2 SASEGT. CDR3 length equals 12 residues. The germline V and J ends were trimmed by 5 bases and 10 bases, with 12 bases remaining between them. The DNA of the CDR3 is TGTGCCAGCAGTCGTTCTACCCACGAGCAGTTCTTC. Translation gives CASSRSTHEQFF.

The chain couples TRBV5-1 to TRBJ2-7; 10 bases line up with TRBD2. V lost 0 bases, J lost 7 bases, and 7 bases stayed unmatched. Germline CDR1 SGHRS, CDR2 YFSETQ. The CDR3 extends over 15 amino acids. The CDR3 nucleotides read TGCGCCAGCAGCTTGGGGGCTAGCGGGAGAGAGGAGCAGTACTTC. Translation: CASSLGASGREEQYF.

This clonotype was picked up a small number of times. The rearrangement joins TRBV7-2 to TRBJ1-6; 11 bases align to TRBD1. Looked up from germline, CDR1 is SGHTA and CDR2 is FQGNSA. CDR3 length: 15 residues. The V segment lost 4 bases and the J segment 10 bases; nucleotides outside the gene matches: 6. CDR3 sequence (DNA): TGTGCCAGCAGCTCGTGGACAGGGGGCAGGTCACCCCTCCACTTT. This gives the protein CASSSWTGGRSPLHF.